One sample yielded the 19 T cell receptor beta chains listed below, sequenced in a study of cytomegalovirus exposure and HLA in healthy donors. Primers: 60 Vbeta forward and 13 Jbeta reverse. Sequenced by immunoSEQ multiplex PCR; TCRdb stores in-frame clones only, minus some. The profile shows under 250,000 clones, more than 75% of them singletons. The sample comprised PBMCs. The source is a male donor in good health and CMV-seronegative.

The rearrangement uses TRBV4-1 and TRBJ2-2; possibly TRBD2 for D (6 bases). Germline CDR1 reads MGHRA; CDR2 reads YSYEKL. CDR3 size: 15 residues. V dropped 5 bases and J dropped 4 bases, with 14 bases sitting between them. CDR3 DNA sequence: TGCGCCAGCAGCTCATCACGGGAGAGCACCGGGGAGCTGTTTTTT. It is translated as CASSSSRESTGELFF.

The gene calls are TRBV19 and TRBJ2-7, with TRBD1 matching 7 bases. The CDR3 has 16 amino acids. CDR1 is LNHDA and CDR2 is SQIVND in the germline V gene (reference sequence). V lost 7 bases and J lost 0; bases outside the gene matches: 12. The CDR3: CASTPGTARISYEQYF. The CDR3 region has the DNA TGTGCCAGTACCCCCGGGACAGCTAGGATCTCCTACGAGCAGTACTTC.

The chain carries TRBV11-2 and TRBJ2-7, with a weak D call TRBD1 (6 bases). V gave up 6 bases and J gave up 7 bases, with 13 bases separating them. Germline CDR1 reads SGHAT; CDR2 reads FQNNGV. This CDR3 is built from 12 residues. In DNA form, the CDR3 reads TGTGCCAGCAGTATACAGGGCTTGGAGCAGTACTTC. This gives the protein CASSIQGLEQYF.

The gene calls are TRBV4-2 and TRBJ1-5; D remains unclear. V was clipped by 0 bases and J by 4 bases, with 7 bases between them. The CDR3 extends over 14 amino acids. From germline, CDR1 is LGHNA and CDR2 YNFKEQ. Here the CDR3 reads CASSQETANQPQHF. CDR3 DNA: TGTGCCAGCAGCCAAGAAACAGCTAATCAGCCCCAGCATTTT.

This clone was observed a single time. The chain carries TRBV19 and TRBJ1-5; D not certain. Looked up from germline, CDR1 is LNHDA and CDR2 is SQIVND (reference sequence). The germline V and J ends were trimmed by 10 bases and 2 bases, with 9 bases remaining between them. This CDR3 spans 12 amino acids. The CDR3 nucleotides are TGTGCCACTAAACCGGGCAATCAGCCCCAGCATTTT. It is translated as CATKPGNQPQHF. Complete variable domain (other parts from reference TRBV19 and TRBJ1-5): DGGITQSPKYLFRKEGQNVTLSCEQNLNHDAMYWYRQDPGQGLRLIYYSQIVNDFQKGDIAEGYSVSREKKESFPLTVTSAQKNPTAFYLCATKPGNQPQHFGDGTRLSIL.

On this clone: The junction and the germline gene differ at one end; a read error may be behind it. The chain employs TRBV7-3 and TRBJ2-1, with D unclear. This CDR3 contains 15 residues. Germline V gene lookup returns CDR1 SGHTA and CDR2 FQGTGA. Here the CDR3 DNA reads TGTTCCAGCAGCTCCCGCAGGAACTCCTACAATGAGCAGTTCTTC. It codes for CSSSSRRNSYNEQFF.

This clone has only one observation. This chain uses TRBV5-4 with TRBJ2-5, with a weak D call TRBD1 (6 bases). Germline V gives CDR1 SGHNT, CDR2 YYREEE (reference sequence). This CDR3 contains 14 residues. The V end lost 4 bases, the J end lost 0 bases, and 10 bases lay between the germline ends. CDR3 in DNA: TGTGCCAGCAGCAGAGACAGGAACCAAGAGACCCAGTACTTC. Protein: CASSRDRNQETQYF.

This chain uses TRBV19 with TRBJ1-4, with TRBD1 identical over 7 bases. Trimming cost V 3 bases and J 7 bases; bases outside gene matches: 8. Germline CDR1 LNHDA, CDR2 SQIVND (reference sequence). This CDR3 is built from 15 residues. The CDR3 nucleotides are TGTGCCAGTAGTATTCAGGGGGGATTGGCTGAAAAACTGTTTTTT. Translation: CASSIQGGLAEKLFF.

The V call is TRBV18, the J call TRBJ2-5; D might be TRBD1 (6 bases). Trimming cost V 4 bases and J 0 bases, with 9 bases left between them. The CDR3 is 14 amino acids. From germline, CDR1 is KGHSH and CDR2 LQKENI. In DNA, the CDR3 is TGTGCCAGCTCACGAAGACAGGACCAAGAGACCCAGTACTTC. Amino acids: CASSRRQDQETQYF.

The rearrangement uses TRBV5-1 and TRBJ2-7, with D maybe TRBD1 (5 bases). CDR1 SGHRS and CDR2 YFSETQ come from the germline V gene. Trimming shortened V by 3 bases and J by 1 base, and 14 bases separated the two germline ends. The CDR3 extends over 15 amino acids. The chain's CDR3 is CASSWLGRTSYEQYF. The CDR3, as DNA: TGCGCCAGCAGCTGGCTGGGGCGGACGTCCTACGAGCAGTACTTC.

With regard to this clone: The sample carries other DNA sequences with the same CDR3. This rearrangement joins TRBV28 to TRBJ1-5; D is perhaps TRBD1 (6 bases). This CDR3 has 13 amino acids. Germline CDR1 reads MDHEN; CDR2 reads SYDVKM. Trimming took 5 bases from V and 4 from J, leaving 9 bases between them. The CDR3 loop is CASSLTGNQPQHF. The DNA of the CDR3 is TGTGCCAGCAGTCTTACAGGGAATCAGCCCCAGCATTTT.

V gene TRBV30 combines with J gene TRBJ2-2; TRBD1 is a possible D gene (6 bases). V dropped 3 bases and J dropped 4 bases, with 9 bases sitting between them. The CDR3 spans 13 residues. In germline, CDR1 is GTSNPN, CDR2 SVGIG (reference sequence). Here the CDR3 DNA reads TGTGCCTGGAGGCAGGGGCGCACCGGGGAGCTGTTTTTT. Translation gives CAWRQGRTGELFF.

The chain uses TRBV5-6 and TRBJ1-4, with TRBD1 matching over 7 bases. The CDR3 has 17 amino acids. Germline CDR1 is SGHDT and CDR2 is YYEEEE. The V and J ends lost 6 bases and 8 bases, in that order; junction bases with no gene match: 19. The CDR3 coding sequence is TGTGCCAGCACCCAGCTCGGGGGCGTGACAGGGAGCGAAAAACTGTTTTTT. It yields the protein CASTQLGGVTGSEKLFF.

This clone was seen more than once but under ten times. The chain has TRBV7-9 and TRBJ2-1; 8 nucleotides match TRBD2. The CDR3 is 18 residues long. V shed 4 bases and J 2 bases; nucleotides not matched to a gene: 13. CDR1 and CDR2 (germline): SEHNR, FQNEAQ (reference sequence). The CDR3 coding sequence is TGTGCCAGCAGCTCTCGGTCTGGCGGGAGGAATCCCTACAATGAGCAGTTCTTC. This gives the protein CASSSRSGGRNPYNEQFF. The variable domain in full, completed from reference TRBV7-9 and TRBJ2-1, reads DTGVSQNPRHKITKRGQNVTFRCDPISEHNRLYWYRQTLGQGPEFLTYFQNEAQLEKSRLLSDRFSAERPKGSFSTLEIQRTEQGDSAMYLCASSSRSGGRNPYNEQFFGPGTRLTVL.

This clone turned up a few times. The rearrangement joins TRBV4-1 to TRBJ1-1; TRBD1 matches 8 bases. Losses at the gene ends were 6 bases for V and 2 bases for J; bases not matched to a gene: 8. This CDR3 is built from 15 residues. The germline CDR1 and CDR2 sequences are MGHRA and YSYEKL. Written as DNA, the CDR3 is TGCGCCAGCAGGCGAACCGGGACAGGCAACACTGAAGCTTTCTTT. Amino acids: CASRRTGTGNTEAFF.

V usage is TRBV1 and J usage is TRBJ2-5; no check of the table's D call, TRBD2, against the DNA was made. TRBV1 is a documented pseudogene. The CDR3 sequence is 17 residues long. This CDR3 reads CTSSQVSPSEGQETQYF. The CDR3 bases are TGCACCAGCAGCCAAGTTAGCCCCTCGGAGGGGCAAGAGACCCAGTACTTC.

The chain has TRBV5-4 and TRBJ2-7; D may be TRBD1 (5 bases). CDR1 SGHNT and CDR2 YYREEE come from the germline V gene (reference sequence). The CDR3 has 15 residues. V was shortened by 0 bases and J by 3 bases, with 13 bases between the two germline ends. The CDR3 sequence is CASSLEGHDYYEQYF. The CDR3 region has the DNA TGTGCCAGCAGCTTGGAAGGACACGATTACTACGAGCAGTACTTC.

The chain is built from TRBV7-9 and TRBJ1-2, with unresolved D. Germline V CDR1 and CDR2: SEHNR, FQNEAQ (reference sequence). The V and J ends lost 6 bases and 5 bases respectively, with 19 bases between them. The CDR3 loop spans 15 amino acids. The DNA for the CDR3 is TGTGCCAGCAGTTGGGGAGGAGCTACGGGGTATGGCTACACCTTC. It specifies CASSWGGATGYGYTF.

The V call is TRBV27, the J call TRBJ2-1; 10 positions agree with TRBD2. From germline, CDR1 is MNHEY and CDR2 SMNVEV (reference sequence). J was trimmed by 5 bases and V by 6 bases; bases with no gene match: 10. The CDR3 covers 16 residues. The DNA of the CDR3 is TGTGCCAGCAGCCTTATACTAGCGGGAACAAACAATGAGCAGTTCTTC. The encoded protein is CASSLILAGTNNEQFF.